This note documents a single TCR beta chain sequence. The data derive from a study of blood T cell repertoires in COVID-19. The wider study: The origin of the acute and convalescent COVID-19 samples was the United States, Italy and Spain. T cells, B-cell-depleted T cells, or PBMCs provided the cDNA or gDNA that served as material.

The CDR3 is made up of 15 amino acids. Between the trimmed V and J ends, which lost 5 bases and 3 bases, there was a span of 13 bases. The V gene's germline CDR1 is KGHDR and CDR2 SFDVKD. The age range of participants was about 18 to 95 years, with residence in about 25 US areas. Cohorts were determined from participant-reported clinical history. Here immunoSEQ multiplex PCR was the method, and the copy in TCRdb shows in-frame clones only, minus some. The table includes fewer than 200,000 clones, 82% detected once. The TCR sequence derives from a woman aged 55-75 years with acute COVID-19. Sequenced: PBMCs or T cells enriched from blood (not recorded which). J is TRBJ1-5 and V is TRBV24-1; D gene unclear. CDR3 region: CATSGARIDNQPQHF. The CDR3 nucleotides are TGTGCCACCAGTGGAGCGAGGATTGACAATCAGCCCCAGCATTTT.